This T cell receptor beta chain was found in a study of response to subunit inactivated influenza vaccine (dated by TCRdb to the late 2010s). Study-wide context: The study used deep quantitative T cell receptor repertoire profiling to track responses to a trivalent subunit inactivated influenza vaccine.

Comment on this clonotype: This clone's antigen is unknown. This may stem from a read error, because a much larger clone lies one nucleotide away.

The library was prepared using RT-PCR. The sequencing machine was an Illumina HiSeq 2500. The public reads were run again by TCRdb, first through fastp at Q25 and then through MiXCR, and only productive beta chains were kept. Under each unique CDR3 protein, matching rows form one entry showing the most common genes and DNA. In this sample the table shows 700,000 to 800,000 distinct CDR3 sequences, about 18% of which occur a single time. The top ten clones comprise about a tenth of the sample. Results and caveats for the whole study, not just this receptor: The authors proposed that each seasonal influenza vaccination may bring in only a limited number of new T cells.

Unmatched junction bases come to 2, with V trimmed by 4 bases and J by 5 bases. Including the terminal cysteine and phenylalanine, the CDR3 comprises 15 residues. The DNA shown is the 45-base CDR3, in frame from base 1. The germline V gene encodes CDR1 MNHEY and CDR2 SVGAGI. The receptor was isolated from a man between 45 and 60 years old who received an inactivated influenza vaccine. Donor details come from another sample of the same person, matched by shared clones. Recombination joined TRBV6-5 with TRBJ2-3; TRBD2 agrees with 14 junctional bases. The sequencing here drew on PBMCs from blood, taken 5 days after vaccination. The DNA sequence is as follows: TGTGCCAGCAGTTCGACTAGCGGGAGGGTAGATACGCAGTATTTT. It is translated as CASSSTSGRVDTQYF.